The sample holds one count of the clone carrying this T cell receptor (beta chain). Its antigen is unknown. The ends lost 3 bases at V and 3 bases at J; junction bases unmatched: 4. The CDR3 has 14 amino acids. Germline values: CDR1 SEHNR, CDR2 FQNEAQ (reference sequence). This sample is drawn from a study of immune evolution from preneoplasia to lung adenocarcinoma. About the research overall: HLA loss of heterozygosity: around 6.5% AIS, around 16% MIA, 30% to 35% ADC, none AAH.

Study findings and constraints: Clonality was highest in normal lung, lower in later-stage lesions apparently.

Data came from immunoSEQ multiplex PCR; TCRdb stores just in-frame clones and leaves some out. The data contain around 41,000 clones, around 79% of them seen just once; the ten biggest clones take up less than 6%. Between the mid-2010s and the late 2010s, patients underwent resection in Japan or China. Each case's diagnosis was confirmed by two pathologists on H&E. The chain joins TRBV7-9 to TRBJ2-7, with 8 bases aligning to TRBD1. The sample was FFPE invasive lung adenocarcinoma tissue. The origin of this receptor is a person between 55 and 70 years old with lung adenocarcinoma. CDR3 in DNA: TGTGCCAGCAGCTTTGGGGACAGGCGCTACGAGCAGTACTTC. It encodes CASSFGDRRYEQYF.